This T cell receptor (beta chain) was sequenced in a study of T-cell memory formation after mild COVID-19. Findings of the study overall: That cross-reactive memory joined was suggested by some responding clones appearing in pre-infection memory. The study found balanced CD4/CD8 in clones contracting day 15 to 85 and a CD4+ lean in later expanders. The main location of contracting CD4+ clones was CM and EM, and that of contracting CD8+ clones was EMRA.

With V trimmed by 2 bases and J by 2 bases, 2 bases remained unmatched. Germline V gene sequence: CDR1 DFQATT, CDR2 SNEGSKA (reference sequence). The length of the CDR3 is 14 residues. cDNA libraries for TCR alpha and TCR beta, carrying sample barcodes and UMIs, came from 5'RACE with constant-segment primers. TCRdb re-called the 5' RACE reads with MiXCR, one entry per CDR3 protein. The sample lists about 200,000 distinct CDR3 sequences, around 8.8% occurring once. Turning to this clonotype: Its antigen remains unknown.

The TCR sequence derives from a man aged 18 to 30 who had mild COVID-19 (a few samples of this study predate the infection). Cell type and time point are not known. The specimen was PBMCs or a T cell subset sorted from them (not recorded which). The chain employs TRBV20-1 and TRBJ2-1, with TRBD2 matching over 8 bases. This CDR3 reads CSARRGGAYNEQFF. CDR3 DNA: TGCAGTGCTAGACGGGGGGGCGCCTACAATGAGCAGTTCTTC.